The T cell receptor beta chain described here comes from a study of blood T cells in healthy people across ages. Notes on the study in general: Greater diversity and more naive CD4+ cells were seen in long-lived donors than in aged donors. Diversity figures based on one million T cells were deemed too low. Strong correlation was found linking TCR beta diversity to naive T cell percentage.

Peripheral blood, about 9.8 milliliters per donor, was collected. The germline V gene encodes CDR1 LGHNT and CDR2 FRNRAP. The CDR3 is 12 amino acids. Alongside a J-beta primer mix, a sample-barcoded 5' primer served in a second PCR lasting 7 to 11 cycles. Using its own MiXCR run on the 5' RACE reads, TCRdb lists one record per CDR3 protein. This repertoire shows 1.5 million to 2 million distinct CDR3 sequences, roughly two fifths found once; its top ten account for 23%. With regard to this clonotype: The antigen remains unidentified.

The TCR comes from a human donor in good health. The chain employs TRBV12-5 and TRBJ2-7; D is unclear. Sequencing used blood. CDR3 nucleotides: TGTGCAAAAAAAGCCCGCTCCTACGAGCAGTACTTC. It is translated as CAKKARSYEQYF.